The next 20 T cell receptor beta chains were all read from a single sample in a study of cytomegalovirus exposure and HLA in healthy donors. The primer mix had 60 Vbeta and 13 Jbeta primers. Repertoires were generated with immunoSEQ multiplex PCR, while TCRdb's copy carries only in-frame clones and drops some. The sample has about 120,000 clones, around 74% seen once; the top ten hold over 25%. Sequencing was done on a sample of PBMCs. The origin of the receptors is a man aged 60 to 69 in good health and CMV-seropositive.

This clone came up once. CDR3 protein: CASSSTGGGKDGYTF. For the CDR3, the DNA is TGTGCCAGCAGCTCAACAGGGGGGGGAAAGGATGGCTACACCTTC. The rearrangement joins TRBV7-9 to TRBJ1-2; 8 bases align to TRBD1. The ends lost 4 bases at V and 6 bases at J; junction bases unmatched: 10. This CDR3 region has 15 residues. Germline V CDR1 and CDR2: SEHNR, FQNEAQ (reference sequence).

In its sample, this clone was seen once. The chain employs TRBV7-9 and TRBJ1-5, with TRBD1 as a possible D gene (6 bases). Trimming shortened V by 1 base and J by 5 bases, and 12 bases separated the two germline ends. The CDR3 is 15 amino acids. Germline values: CDR1 SEHNR, CDR2 FQNEAQ (reference sequence). The CDR3, as DNA: TGTGCCAGCAGCTTAGAGGGCCAGGGGTATCAGCCCCAGCATTTT. This translates into CASSLEGQGYQPQHF.

V is TRBV9 and J is TRBJ1-2, with D possibly being TRBD1 (5 bases). The ends were cut back, 0 bases at V and 4 bases at J, with 22 bases in the middle. From germline, CDR1 is SGDLS and CDR2 YYNGEE. The CDR3 spans 18 residues. The CDR3 protein is CASSVGSAVRARGYGYTF. The CDR3 DNA is TGTGCCAGCAGCGTAGGTTCCGCGGTCAGGGCAAGGGGCTATGGCTACACCTTC.

The V and J genes are TRBV5-1 and TRBJ2-1; weak D call: TRBD2 (5 bases). The length of the CDR3 is 14 residues. The germline CDR1 and CDR2 sequences are SGHRS and YFSETQ. V was trimmed by 3 bases and J by 7 bases, leaving 14 bases between them. The CDR3 reads CASSSPGSLNEQFF. The CDR3 DNA is TGCGCCAGCAGCTCGCCGGGGAGCTTGAATGAGCAGTTCTTC.

This chain uses TRBV30 with TRBJ1-6, with D possibly being TRBD1 (5 bases). The CDR3 extends over 12 amino acids. Trimming stripped 1 base from V and 11 bases from J, with 9 bases between. The germline CDR1 and CDR2 sequences are GTSNPN and SVGIG (reference sequence). CDR3 coding DNA: TGTGCCTGGAGTGGGGGCCGGGCACCCCTCCACTTT. It translates to CAWSGGRAPLHF.

This rearrangement joins TRBV5-5 to TRBJ1-1; D gene ambiguous. Germline V CDR1 and CDR2: SGHKS, YYEKEE (reference sequence). The CDR3 loop spans 15 amino acids. V lost 3 bases, J lost 1 base, and 13 bases lay in between. The CDR3 region is CASSSLSGRNTEAFF. CDR3 coding DNA: TGTGCCAGCAGCTCCCTGTCGGGGAGGAACACTGAAGCTTTCTTT.

CDR3 sequence (DNA): TGCGCCAGCAGCTTGGAGACGGCGGGGGGTGGAAAACTGTTTTTT. Translated, it gives CASSLETAGGGKLFF. This chain joins TRBV5-1 and TRBJ1-4; the D gene is possibly TRBD1 (5 bases). Germline CDR1 SGHRS, CDR2 YFSETQ. This CDR3 comprises 15 residues. V shed 0 bases and J shed 10 bases, with 16 bases lying between them.

This sequence joins TRBV7-8 and TRBJ1-4; D is ambiguous. Germline lookup yields CDR1 SGHVS and CDR2 FQNEAQ. The V end lost 1 base, the J end lost 5 bases, and 14 bases lay between the germline ends. This CDR3 is built from 16 residues. The CDR3 region has the DNA TGTGCCAGCAGCTTAGGTTTCACAGCCCCGAATGAAAAACTGTTTTTT. It is translated as CASSLGFTAPNEKLFF.

The chain uses TRBV28 and TRBJ2-5; 7 nucleotides agree with TRBD1. This CDR3 contains 16 residues. V shed 4 bases, J shed 0 bases, and the junction held 8 bases outside the gene matches. The germline V gene has CDR1 MDHEN and CDR2 SYDVKM. The DNA of the CDR3 is TGTGCCAGCAGTTCGCCGGGACAGAGGTACCAAGAGACCCAGTACTTC. Residues: CASSSPGQRYQETQYF.

The CDR3 sequence: CASSLGWDSYQPQHF. CDR3 nucleotides: TGTGCCAGCAGCCTTGGCTGGGACAGCTATCAGCCCCAGCATTTT. The chain links TRBV9 to TRBJ1-5, with 7 bases fitting TRBD1. The CDR3 is 15 residues long. Germline CDR1 is SGDLS and CDR2 is YYNGEE. After removal of 4 bases from V and 5 bases from J, the junction contained 9 bases not matched to a gene.

The chain recombines TRBV7-3 with TRBJ1-4; the D gene is possibly TRBD1 (5 bases). This CDR3 contains 14 residues. Trimming shortened V by 5 bases and J by 5 bases, and 12 bases separated the two germline ends. CDR1 SGHTA and CDR2 FQGTGA come from the germline V gene. CDR3 loop: CASSPGGENEKLFF. In nucleotides, the CDR3 is TGTGCCAGCAGCCCCGGGGGGGAAAATGAAAAACTGTTTTTT.

The chain employs TRBV2 and TRBJ2-1; 13 bases line up with TRBD2. The germline CDR1 and CDR2 sequences are SNHLY and FYNNEI. This CDR3 region has 15 residues. Trimming cost V 4 bases and J 8 bases; bases outside gene matches: 5. The CDR3 nucleotides read TGTGCCAGCAGTGGTGGACTAGCGGGAGTGCATGAGCAGTTCTTC. Translation gives CASSGGLAGVHEQFF.

This chain connects TRBV19 to TRBJ1-5; no definite D call. Germline lookup yields CDR1 LNHDA and CDR2 SQIVND (reference sequence). This CDR3 region has 19 residues. Between the trimmed V and J ends, which lost 6 bases and 3 bases, there was a span of 27 bases. The CDR3 sequence: CASSRSRDVGFRFNQPQHF. Written as DNA, the CDR3 is TGTGCCAGTAGCCGATCCCGGGATGTTGGTTTCCGATTCAATCAGCCCCAGCATTTT.

This clone showed up just a few times. The chain employs TRBV19 and TRBJ1-2, with 7 positions matching TRBD1. The CDR3 has 14 amino acids. The junction had 9 bases not matched to a gene; V was cut back by 3 bases and J by 8 bases. The germline gives CDR1 LNHDA, CDR2 SQIVND (reference sequence). The CDR3 nucleotides read TGTGCCAGTAGTATCCTGACAGGGAAATCGGGCTACACCTTC. It encodes CASSILTGKSGYTF.

This clone was observed a handful of times. The V gene is TRBV13, the J gene TRBJ2-7; 7 bases line up with TRBD2. CDR1 is PRHDT, CDR2 FYEKMQ, per germline (reference sequence). The CDR3 is made up of 15 amino acids. With 2 bases clipped from V and 2 bases from J, the junction kept 6 bases outside the gene matches. The CDR3 protein is CASSLNGAGAYEQYF. As DNA, the CDR3 is TGTGCCAGCAGCTTAAACGGTGCGGGGGCCTACGAGCAGTACTTC.

This chain connects TRBV5-4 to TRBJ2-5; D is perhaps TRBD2 (7 bases). The CDR3 length is 16 residues. Germline CDR1 is SGHNT and CDR2 is YYREEE (reference sequence). V was shortened by 0 bases and J by 5 bases, with 17 bases between the two germline ends. The CDR3 here is CASSLGGGGARETQYF. The CDR3 region has the DNA TGTGCCAGCAGCTTGGGCGGTGGGGGGGCAAGGGAGACCCAGTACTTC.

The rearrangement links TRBV2 to TRBJ1-1; D is undetermined. V lost 5 bases, J lost 9 bases, and 10 bases lay in between. From germline, CDR1 is SNHLY and CDR2 FYNNEI. CDR3 length: 11 amino acids. CDR3 sequence (DNA): TGTGCCAGCAGTCCGGAGGTCCAAGCTTTCTTT. Translation gives CASSPEVQAFF.

The chain carries TRBV10-3 and TRBJ2-7, with D uncertain. The CDR3 loop spans 15 amino acids. Germline-derived CDR1 and CDR2 are ENHRY and SYGVKD. The V gene lost 5 bases and the J gene lost 0 bases, with 14 bases spanning the gap. The CDR3, as DNA: TGTGCCATCAGTCCCTGGCCACGGAGCTCCTACGAGCAGTACTTC. Translating it yields CAISPWPRSSYEQYF.

The chain carries TRBV18 and TRBJ1-2, with TRBD1 as a possible D gene (5 bases). The CDR3 loop spans 15 amino acids. The V end was cut by 3 bases, the J end by 5 bases, with 16 bases between. The germline V gene has CDR1 KGHSH and CDR2 LQKENI. The CDR3 bases are TGTGCCAGCTCACCGGGAACAGGCTTAGAGTATGGCTACACCTTC. This gives the protein CASSPGTGLEYGYTF.

V usage is TRBV19 and J usage is TRBJ2-7, with 12 bases lining up with TRBD2. The ends lost 5 bases at V and 2 bases at J; junction bases unmatched: 4. This CDR3 has 15 amino acids. The V gene's germline CDR1 is LNHDA and CDR2 SQIVND (reference sequence). This chain's CDR3 is CASSSRLAGAYEQYF. CDR3 sequence (DNA): TGTGCCAGTAGTTCTAGACTAGCGGGAGCCTACGAGCAGTACTTC. Variable domain in full (rest from reference TRBV19 and TRBJ2-7): DGGITQSPKYLFRKEGQNVTLSCEQNLNHDAMYWYRQDPGQGLRLIYYSQIVNDFQKGDIAEGYSVSREKKESFPLTVTSAQKNPTAFYLCASSSRLAGAYEQYFGPGTRLTVT.